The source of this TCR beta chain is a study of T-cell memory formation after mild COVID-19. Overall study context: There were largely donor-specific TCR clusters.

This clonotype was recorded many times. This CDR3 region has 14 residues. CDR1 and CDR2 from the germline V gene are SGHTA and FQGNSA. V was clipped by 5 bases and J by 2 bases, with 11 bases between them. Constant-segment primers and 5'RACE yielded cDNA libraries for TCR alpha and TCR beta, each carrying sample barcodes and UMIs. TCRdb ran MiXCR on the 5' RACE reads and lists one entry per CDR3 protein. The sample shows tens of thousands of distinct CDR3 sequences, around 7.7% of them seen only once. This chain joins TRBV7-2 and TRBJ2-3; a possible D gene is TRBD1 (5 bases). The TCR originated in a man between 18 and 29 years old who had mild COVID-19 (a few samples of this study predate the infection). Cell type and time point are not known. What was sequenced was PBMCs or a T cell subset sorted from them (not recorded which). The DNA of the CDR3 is TGTGCCAGCAGCCGAAGGGGAAACACAGATACGCAGTATTTT. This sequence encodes CASSRRGNTDTQYF.